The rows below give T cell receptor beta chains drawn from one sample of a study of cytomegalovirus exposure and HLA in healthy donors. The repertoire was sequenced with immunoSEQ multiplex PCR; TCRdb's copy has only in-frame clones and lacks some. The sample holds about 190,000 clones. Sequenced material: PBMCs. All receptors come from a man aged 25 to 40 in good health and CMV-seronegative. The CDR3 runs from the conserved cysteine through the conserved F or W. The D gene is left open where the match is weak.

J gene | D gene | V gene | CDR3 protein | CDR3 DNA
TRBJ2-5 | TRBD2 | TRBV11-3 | CASSLGTTSGTEETQYF | TGTGCCAGCAGCTTAGGGACGACTAGCGGGACCGAAGAGACCCAGTACTTC
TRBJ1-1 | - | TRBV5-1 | CASSLTGGNTEAFF | TGCGCCAGCAGCTTGACAGGCGGTAACACTGAAGCTTTCTTT
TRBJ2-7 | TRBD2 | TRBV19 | CASSAGLAGSLPYEQYF | TGTGCCAGTAGTGCGGGACTAGCAGGATCCCTTCCTTACGAGCAGTACTTC
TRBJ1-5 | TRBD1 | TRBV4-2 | CASSQEVSGGRQPQHF | TGTGCCAGCAGCCAGGAAGTGTCAGGGGGACGGCAGCCCCAGCATTTT
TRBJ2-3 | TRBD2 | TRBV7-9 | CASSPGTSGGSSTDTQYF | TGTGCCAGCAGCCCGGGGACTAGCGGGGGGTCGAGCACAGATACGCAGTATTTT
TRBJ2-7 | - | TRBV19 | CATSDWDYEQYF | TGTGCCACCTCGGACTGGGACTACGAGCAGTACTTC
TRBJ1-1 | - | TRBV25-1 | CASTKGADGPEAFF | TGTGCCAGCACCAAAGGGGCGGACGGGCCCGAAGCTTTCTTT
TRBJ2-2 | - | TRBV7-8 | CASSLDRDLTGELFF | TGTGCCAGCAGCTTAGACAGGGATCTCACCGGGGAGCTGTTTTTT
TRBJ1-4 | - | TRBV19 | CASSIALVMRPSEKLFF | TGTGCCAGTAGTATTGCCCTGGTAATGAGGCCTTCTGAAAAACTGTTTTTT
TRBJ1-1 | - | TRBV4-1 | CASSPQGRVGEWNTEAFF | TGCGCCAGCAGCCCACAAGGGAGGGTAGGGGAATGGAACACTGAAGCTTTCTTT
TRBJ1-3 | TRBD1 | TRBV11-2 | CASSSGQGLDTIYF | TGTGCCAGCAGCTCCGGACAGGGGTTAGACACCATATATTTT
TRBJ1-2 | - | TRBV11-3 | CASSQRRWGGENFGYTF | TGTGCCAGCAGCCAACGACGGTGGGGGGGCGAGAATTTTGGCTACACCTTC
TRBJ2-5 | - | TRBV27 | CASSFNQETQYF | TGTGCCAGCAGTTTTAACCAAGAGACCCAGTACTTC
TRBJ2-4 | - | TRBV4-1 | CASSQPRRGAKNIQYF | TGCGCCAGCAGCCAACCCCGGCGAGGAGCCAAAAACATTCAGTACTTC
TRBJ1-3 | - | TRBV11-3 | CASSWTASRLGNTIYF | TGTGCCAGCAGCTGGACAGCATCGCGCCTGGGAAACACCATATATTTT
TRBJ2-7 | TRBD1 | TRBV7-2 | CASSLPTGSYEQYF | TGTGCCAGCAGCTTACCGACAGGGTCCTACGAGCAGTACTTC
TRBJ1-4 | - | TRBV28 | CASSLVAGGGEKLFF | TGTGCCAGCAGTTTAGTGGCGGGAGGCGGTGAAAAACTGTTTTTT
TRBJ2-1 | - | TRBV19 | CASSMALAAANEQFF | TGTGCCAGTAGTATGGCGCTAGCCGCGGCCAATGAGCAGTTCTTC
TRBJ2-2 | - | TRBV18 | CASSPSSFAGELFF | TGTGCCAGCTCACCCAGTAGCTTCGCCGGGGAGCTGTTTTTT
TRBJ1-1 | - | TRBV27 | CASSATGTEAFF | TGTGCCAGCAGTGCCACAGGCACTGAAGCTTTCTTT
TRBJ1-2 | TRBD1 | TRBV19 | CASSMGQGRDYGYTF | TGTGCCAGTAGTATGGGACAGGGAAGAGACTATGGCTACACCTTC
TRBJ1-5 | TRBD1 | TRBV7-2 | CASSTGTGNRRQHF | TGTGCCAGCAGCACCGGGACAGGGAACCGGCGCCAGCATTTT
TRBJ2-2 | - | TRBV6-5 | CASSYSPGDTGELFF | TGTGCCAGCAGTTACTCGCCAGGGGACACCGGGGAGCTGTTTTTT
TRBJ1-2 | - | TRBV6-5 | CASSMDRWYYGYTF | TGTGCCAGCAGTATGGACAGATGGTACTATGGCTACACCTTC
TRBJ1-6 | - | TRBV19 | CASSPLENSPLHF | TGTGCCAGTTCCCCTCTCGAGAATTCACCCCTCCACTTT
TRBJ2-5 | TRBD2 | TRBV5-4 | CASRQPGGGQETQYF | TGTGCCAGCAGACAACCCGGGGGGGGCCAAGAGACCCAGTACTTC
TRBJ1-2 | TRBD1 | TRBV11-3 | CASSLVAGQGAGYTF | TGTGCCAGCAGCTTAGTGGCGGGACAGGGTGCTGGCTACACCTTC
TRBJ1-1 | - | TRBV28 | CASSFPAAVREAEAFF | TGTGCCAGCAGTTTCCCCGCTGCGGTTCGGGAGGCTGAAGCTTTCTTT
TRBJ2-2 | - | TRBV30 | CAWSVRGTGELFF | TGTGCCTGGAGTGTAAGGGGCACCGGGGAGCTGTTTTTT
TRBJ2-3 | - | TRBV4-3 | CASSQGLVFEGDTQYF | TGCGCCAGCAGCCAGGGACTGGTCTTTGAGGGGGATACGCAGTATTTT
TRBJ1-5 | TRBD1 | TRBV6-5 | CASSSGQGINQPQHF | TGTGCCAGCAGTTCGGGACAGGGGATCAATCAGCCCCAGCATTTT
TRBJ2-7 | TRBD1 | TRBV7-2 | CAGSLQPGTGVREQYF | TGTGCCGGCAGCCTCCAGCCGGGGACAGGGGTGAGGGAGCAGTACTTC